Listed below are T cell receptor beta chains from one sample, sequenced in a study of OX40 agonist ivuxolimab in advanced cancers. Profiled with immunoSEQ multiplex PCR; TCRdb holds only in-frame clones, not every one. The sample includes 31,000 or so clones, about 83% of them seen just once. The sample was CD4+ or CD8+ T cells sorted from blood, taken in a trial of the OX40 agonist ivuxolimab. These receptors originate from an adult with an advanced solid tumor such as melanoma, head and neck, liver or kidney cancer. The CDR3 runs from the conserved cysteine through the conserved F or W. Size is omitted from some rows. Given values are once, few, many or a class for expanded clones.

clone_size: .
v_call: TRBV28
cdr3_aa: CASSLTATPNEKLFF

clone_size: .
v_call: TRBV27
cdr3_aa: CASSSRVQTETQYF

clone_size: .
v_call: TRBV11-2
cdr3_aa: CASSYGAGHTDTQYF

clone_size: .
v_call: TRBV2
cdr3_aa: CASDVQRGGSTDTQYF

clone_size: .
v_call: TRBV11-1
cdr3_aa: CASSPGETLSTDTQYF

clone_size: once
v_call: TRBV19
cdr3_aa: CAILKITSGGVEAFF

clone_size: .
v_call: TRBV6-5
cdr3_aa: CASSYSGSYNEQFF

clone_size: few
v_call: TRBV29-1
cdr3_aa: CSVGGGGQPQHF

clone_size: .
v_call: TRBV6-5
cdr3_aa: CASSYSAGGPNEQYF

clone_size: .
v_call: TRBV11-2
cdr3_aa: CASSLERGRGRADTQYF

clone_size: .
v_call: TRBV7-9
cdr3_aa: CASSSRVTEAFF

clone_size: .
v_call: TRBV7-9
cdr3_aa: CASSLVRGLIYEQYF

clone_size: .
v_call: TRBV6-6
cdr3_aa: CASSYSGANEQFF

clone_size: .
v_call: TRBV21-1
cdr3_aa: CASRPPGQGAVSSYEQYF

clone_size: .
v_call: TRBV11-1
cdr3_aa: CASSLGRGASYEQYF

clone_size: .
v_call: TRBV30
cdr3_aa: CAWERDSNTGELFF

clone_size: .
v_call: TRBV11-2
cdr3_aa: CASSLESGHRYEQYF

clone_size: .
v_call: TRBV28
cdr3_aa: CASGPLGRQTDTGELFF

clone_size: .
v_call: TRBV21-1
cdr3_aa: CASSKRDRGLLNTEAFF

clone_size: .
v_call: TRBV7-3
cdr3_aa: CASSLGDGGKGAFF

clone_size: .
v_call: TRBV6-4
cdr3_aa: CASSPGSGPYNEQFF

clone_size: .
v_call: TRBV6-1
cdr3_aa: CASSDTGNSGNTIYF

clone_size: .
v_call: TRBV19
cdr3_aa: CASSIDPYPPGEQYF

clone_size: .
v_call: TRBV6-5
cdr3_aa: CASSPGGAGELFF

clone_size: .
v_call: TRBV19
cdr3_aa: CASSLTAGGYYNEQFF

clone_size: once
v_call: TRBV28
cdr3_aa: CASSLFAGNTEAFF

clone_size: .
v_call: TRBV28
cdr3_aa: CASSYNADRGRLEQYF

clone_size: .
v_call: TRBV14
cdr3_aa: CASSQLDIIDGYTF

clone_size: .
v_call: TRBV18
cdr3_aa: CASSVFVANGDSYNEQFF

clone_size: once
v_call: TRBV29-1
cdr3_aa: CSGDSPWVF

clone_size: .
v_call: TRBV12-5
cdr3_aa: CASGVQGLGADTQYF

clone_size: .
v_call: TRBV27
cdr3_aa: CASSFRGSYEQYF

clone_size: .
v_call: TRBV5-4
cdr3_aa: CASSLTGGEPQHF

clone_size: .
v_call: TRBV7-6
cdr3_aa: CASSNAVVGENEKLFF

clone_size: few
v_call: TRBV18
cdr3_aa: CASSPRAGGLTGELFF

clone_size: .
v_call: TRBV13
cdr3_aa: CASSRGGWSANTGELFF

clone_size: once
v_call: TRBV9
cdr3_aa: CASSVDWAPGDYGYTF

clone_size: .
v_call: TRBV5-4
cdr3_aa: CASRGEEGSGYNEQFF

clone_size: .
v_call: TRBV7-8
cdr3_aa: CASSLTRGSSYNEQFF

clone_size: .
v_call: TRBV9
cdr3_aa: CASSGRWGDEKLFF

clone_size: once
v_call: TRBV9
cdr3_aa: CASSGGTGVETQYF

clone_size: .
v_call: TRBV6-5
cdr3_aa: CASSYSGTVGNYGYTF

clone_size: once
v_call: TRBV5-6
cdr3_aa: CASTPLYRDSIPNTEAFF

clone_size: .
v_call: TRBV19
cdr3_aa: CASSITSTAGGPLHF

clone_size: .
v_call: TRBV6-5
cdr3_aa: CASSYLGGHEQYF

clone_size: .
v_call: TRBV7-8
cdr3_aa: CASSLTGVNEQYF

clone_size: .
v_call: TRBV7-6
cdr3_aa: CASSLSGAGTYEQYF

clone_size: .
v_call: TRBV7-9
cdr3_aa: CASSKQMTNEKLFF

clone_size: .
v_call: TRBV7-9
cdr3_aa: CASSLEVSNQPQHF

clone_size: .
v_call: TRBV2
cdr3_aa: CASSEWAHTEAFF

clone_size: .
v_call: TRBV18
cdr3_aa: CASSPTNSNTGELFF

clone_size: .
v_call: TRBV6-1
cdr3_aa: CASSSTDTQYF

clone_size: .
v_call: TRBV28
cdr3_aa: CASSLGAQYGYTF

clone_size: .
v_call: TRBV7-9
cdr3_aa: CASSLNLGQGAWEQYF

clone_size: .
v_call: TRBV7-9
cdr3_aa: CASSPTSNQPQHF